This entry lists 14 T cell receptor beta chains sequenced from one sample in a study of T cells in Graves' hyperthyroidism and ophthalmopathy. Amplification targeted TCR beta CDR3 regions from RNA transcripts. The study used the HTBI primer set for a first-round RT-PCR of the TCR CDR3. Via MiXCR, TCRdb re-called the multiplex PCR reads, giving one row per CDR3 protein. The sample lists 550,000 to 700,000 distinct CDR3 sequences, about half occurring once. Sequencing input: peripheral blood or thyroid tissue (not recorded which). All receptors come from an adult woman with Graves' disease, either hyperthyroidism or ophthalmopathy (not recorded which).

V usage is TRBV7-2 and J usage is TRBJ2-5, with TRBD1 identical over 9 bases. The V gene's germline CDR1 is SGHTA and CDR2 FQGNSA. With V trimmed by 4 bases and J by 5 bases, 11 bases remained unmatched. The CDR3 totals 16 residues. The CDR3 is CASSSLGQGGRETQYF. In DNA, the CDR3 is TGTGCCAGCAGCTCCCTGGGACAGGGTGGTCGGGAGACCCAGTACTTC.

This clonotype was found many times. The chain recombines TRBV15 with TRBJ2-5, with TRBD2 as a possible D gene (6 bases). The CDR3 is made up of 14 amino acids. Deletions cut 1 base from V and 4 bases from J, with 10 bases between. Germline V gene sequence: CDR1 LNHNV, CDR2 YYDKDF (reference sequence). The CDR3 loop reads CATSRVGGTETQYF. In DNA, the CDR3 is TGTGCCACCAGCAGAGTAGGAGGGACAGAGACCCAGTACTTC.

As to this clonotype: The conserved phenylalanine or tryptophan is not found at the CDR3 terminus, so this likely reflects a read error. The DNA is left out, because the CDR3 cannot be placed on it with certainty; the CDR3 is given as TCRdb lists it. V and J are TRBV7-3 and TRBJ1-4; the table's D call, TRBD1, has no DNA check behind it. From germline, CDR1 is SGHTA and CDR2 FQGTGA. The CDR3 sequence runs 9 residues, both termini included. The CDR3 spells CASSRRRGD.

This clonotype was detected many times. V usage is TRBV4-2 and J usage is TRBJ2-7; weak D call: TRBD1 (6 bases). With 7 bases removed from V and 5 bases from J, the gap between germline ends came to 18 bases. Germline values: CDR1 LGHNA, CDR2 YNFKEQ. CDR3 length equals 14 residues. CDR3 loop: CASTPGGGPHEQYF. DNA for the CDR3: TGTGCCAGCACCCCGGGTGGGGGCCCCCACGAGCAGTACTTC.

This clonotype was seen ten or more times. This sequence joins TRBV19 and TRBJ1-1, with TRBD1 as a possible D gene (5 bases). The CDR3 is 14 amino acids. V lost 3 bases, J lost 1 base, and 9 bases lay in between. Germline V lookup: CDR1 LNHDA, CDR2 SQIVND (reference sequence). The CDR3 coding sequence is TGTGCCAGTAGTATGGGGGGACCGAACACTGAAGCTTTCTTT. Protein sequence: CASSMGGPNTEAFF.

The chain has TRBV20-1 and TRBJ1-1; D gene unclear. The V gene's germline CDR1 is DFQATT and CDR2 SNEGSKA (reference sequence). Deletions cut 3 bases from V and 4 bases from J, with 15 bases between. The CDR3 sequence is 14 residues long. The CDR3: CSASGLTGSTEAFF. DNA for the CDR3: TGCAGTGCTAGTGGTTTGACGGGGAGCACTGAAGCTTTCTTT.

Ten or more counts support this clonotype. The genes are TRBV7-3 and TRBJ1-1; no reliable D call. CDR3 length equals 12 residues. The V gene's germline CDR1 is SGHTA and CDR2 FQGTGA. Trimming removed 4 bases from V and 4 bases from J, with 7 bases in between. CDR3 in DNA: TGTGCCAGCAGCTGGGCGGGCACTGAAGCTTTCTTT. It yields the protein CASSWAGTEAFF.

This clonotype was seen many times. The chain combines TRBV10-3 with TRBJ1-4; maybe TRBD1 (6 bases). The CDR3 totals 14 residues. Trimming took 3 bases from V and 8 from J, leaving 13 bases between them. Germline values: CDR1 ENHRY, CDR2 SYGVKD. This CDR3 is CAISDRDKREKLFF. CDR3 DNA: TGTGCCATCAGTGACCGGGACAAGAGGGAAAAACTGTTTTTT.

The rearrangement joins TRBV15 to TRBJ1-5; D is unresolved. The V gene's germline CDR1 is LNHNV and CDR2 YYDKDF (reference sequence). The V end lost 6 bases, the J end lost 0 bases, and 9 bases lay between the germline ends. The CDR3 contains 14 residues. As DNA, the CDR3 is TGTGCCACCAGAATGGGGAGTAGCAATCAGCCCCAGCATTTT. This translates into CATRMGSSNQPQHF.

This clonotype was observed a handful of times. The chain recombines TRBV29-1 with TRBJ1-6; TRBD1 agrees at 7 bases. Germline CDR1 and CDR2: SQVTM and ANQGSEA. V was clipped by 5 bases and J by 7 bases; unmatched bases: 5. The CDR3 spans 13 residues. CDR3 loop: CSVIEGANSPLHF. The CDR3 DNA follows: TGCAGCGTTATTGAGGGGGCGAATTCACCCCTCCACTTT.

The chain links TRBV28 to TRBJ2-7; a possible D gene is TRBD1 (5 bases). The CDR3 contains 12 residues. V shed 10 bases and J shed 6 bases, with 16 bases lying between them. CDR1 is MDHEN and CDR2 is SYDVKM in the germline V gene. The CDR3 protein is CATYKRGGEQYF. The CDR3 bases are TGTGCCACCTACAAAAGGGGCGGCGAGCAGTACTTC.

Ten or more counts support this clonotype. J is TRBJ2-7 and V is TRBV7-6, with D possibly matching TRBD2 (6 bases). Germline V gene sequence: CDR1 SGHVS, CDR2 FNYEAQ. The CDR3 extends over 14 amino acids. The V and J ends lost 1 base and 3 bases respectively, with 10 bases between them. The CDR3 DNA is TGTGCCAGCAGCTTAGGGGGGGAGCTCTACGAGCAGTACTTC. Its translation is CASSLGGELYEQYF.

The gene calls are TRBV2 and TRBJ2-5, with D tentatively TRBD1 (7 bases). The CDR3 contains 16 residues. V was trimmed by 7 bases and J by 2 bases, leaving 20 bases between them. Germline V CDR1 and CDR2: SNHLY, FYNNEI. In DNA, the CDR3 is TGTGCCAGCACCCAGATGGAGACAGGGAGGCAAGAGACCCAGTACTTC. Its protein product is CASTQMETGRQETQYF. Full variable domain (outside the CDR3, taken from reference TRBV2 and TRBJ2-5): EPEVTQTPSHQVTQMGQEVILRCVPISNHLYFYWYRQILGQKVEFLVSFYNNEISEKSEIFDDQFSVERPDGSNFTLKIRSTKLEDSAMYFCASTQMETGRQETQYFGPGTRLLVL.

This clonotype was recorded at least ten times. This chain uses TRBV20-1 with TRBJ1-4; D gene uncertain. V gave up 0 bases and J gave up 5 bases, with 7 bases separating them. Germline values: CDR1 DFQATT, CDR2 SNEGSKA (reference sequence). CDR3 length equals 13 residues. The DNA of the CDR3 is TGCAGTGCTAGAGAAGGGTCCAATGAAAAACTGTTTTTT. Amino acid sequence: CSAREGSNEKLFF.